The clone carrying this T cell receptor (beta chain) was seen a handful of times. Antigen unknown. CDR3 length: 15 amino acids. Germline CDR1 reads DFQATT; CDR2 reads SNEGSKA (reference sequence). V trimming: 6 bases; J trimming: 1 base; junction bases outside the gene matches: 8. This specimen comes from a study of T-cell memory formation after mild COVID-19. Study as a whole: Among the donors, TCR clusters were largely specific to each donor.

Study results and caveats: Clones which contracted sat mainly in CM and EM if CD4+, and in EMRA if CD8+. Within pre-infection memory, some responding clones were found, suggesting cross-reactive memory joined.

TCRdb re-derived calls from the 5' RACE reads in MiXCR, one entry per CDR3 protein. The table has around 530,000 distinct CDR3 sequences, less than 25% seen once. This TCR came from an adult woman who had mild COVID-19 (a few samples of this study predate the infection). Cell type and time point are not known. Sequencing used PBMCs or a T cell subset sorted from them (not recorded which). V gene TRBV20-1 combines with J gene TRBJ2-1; TRBD2 matches at 8 bases. CDR3 coding DNA: TGCAGTGCGGAGAAAGCGGGGGTATCCTACAATGAGCAGTTCTTC. This gives the protein CSAEKAGVSYNEQFF.